Listed here are 21 T cell receptor beta chains from one sample, sequenced in a study of cytomegalovirus exposure and HLA in healthy donors. Both 60 Vbeta primers and 13 Jbeta primers went into the PCR. Libraries were prepared by immunoSEQ multiplex PCR; TCRdb keeps only in-frame clonotypes and omits some of them. The sample consists of approximately 180,000 clones, 80% to 90% of them appearing once. The sequencing sample was made of PBMCs. Receptor source: a young woman in good health and CMV-seropositive.

This clone is a singleton in its sample. The V and J genes are TRBV5-4 and TRBJ1-5, with D hard to call. V was cut by 0 bases and J by 10 bases, with 11 bases left in between. The germline gives CDR1 SGHNT, CDR2 YYREEE (reference sequence). CDR3 size: 13 residues. The CDR3 nucleotides are TGTGCCAGCAGCTTGGACTGGGAGGGCCCCCAGCATTTT. It specifies CASSLDWEGPQHF. Full variable domain (rest looked up from reference TRBV5-4 and TRBJ1-5): ETGVTQSPTHLIKTRGQQVTLRCSSQSGHNTVSWYQQALGQGPQFIFQYYREEENGRGNFPPRFSGLQFPNYSSELNVNALELDDSALYLCASSLDWEGPQHFGDGTRLSIL.

The V and J genes are TRBV7-2 and TRBJ2-7; 9 bases agree with TRBD1. Germline V lookup: CDR1 SGHTA, CDR2 FQGNSA. CDR3 length equals 15 residues. The J segment lost 5 bases and the V segment lost 6 bases, leaving 11 bases of the junction unmatched. Here the CDR3 DNA reads TGTGCCAGCAGACCATCCGGGACAGGGAATAACGAGCAGTACTTC. It encodes CASRPSGTGNNEQYF.

This clone came up once. The chain uses TRBV19 and TRBJ1-5, with D uncertain. Trimming took off 6 bases at V and 2 bases at J, with 14 bases between the two ends. The CDR3 sequence is 15 residues long. CDR1 and CDR2 from the germline V gene are LNHDA and SQIVND (reference sequence). The chain's CDR3 is CASSIRVSGNQPQHF. CDR3 nucleotides: TGTGCCAGTAGCATACGGGTTTCGGGCAATCAGCCCCAGCATTTT.

This chain joins TRBV6-5 and TRBJ1-6; D gene ambiguous. This CDR3 has 14 amino acids. Trimming shortened V by 5 bases and J by 7 bases, and 12 bases separated the two germline ends. In germline, CDR1 is MNHEY, CDR2 SVGAGI. CDR3 sequence (DNA): TGTGCCAGCAGTCGGCGGAGCCCCAATTCACCCCTCCACTTT. Translated: CASSRRSPNSPLHF.

This rearrangement joins TRBV19 to TRBJ2-7; 8 bases are shared with TRBD1. Unmatched junction bases numbered 6, after V lost 6 bases and J lost 2 bases. This CDR3 is 14 amino acids long. CDR1 LNHDA and CDR2 SQIVND come from the germline V gene (reference sequence). The CDR3 DNA reads TGTGCCAGTAGCAGGACAGGGCGGCCCTACGAGCAGTACTTC. Translated, it gives CASSRTGRPYEQYF.

The V gene is TRBV27, the J gene TRBJ1-1; 7 bases match TRBD1. The trim removed 5 bases at V and 6 bases at J, leaving 6 bases unmatched. CDR1 is MNHEY, CDR2 SMNVEV, per germline (reference sequence). CDR3 size: 13 residues. CDR3: CASSPGQDAEAFF. The CDR3 DNA follows: TGTGCCAGCAGTCCCGGACAGGATGCTGAAGCTTTCTTT.

This chain links TRBV27 with TRBJ2-5, with D tentatively TRBD1 (6 bases). The end of the DNA is better explained by TRBJ2-7, so the J call may be wrong. In germline, CDR1 is MNHEY, CDR2 SMNVEV (reference sequence). The CDR3 is made up of 13 amino acids. This CDR3 is CASSLVGTTEQYF. The DNA for the CDR3 is TGTGCCAGCAGTTTAGTGGGGACAACCGAGCAGTACTTC.

The J gene is TRBJ2-5, the V gene TRBV29-1, with D perhaps TRBD1 (5 bases). The assigned J gene may be wrong: the sequence end matches TRBJ2-7 better. Germline values: CDR1 SQVTM, CDR2 ANQGSEA. The CDR3 is 14 amino acids. The CDR3 reads CSAPNRLPLGEQYF. The CDR3 coding sequence is TGCAGCGCCCCCAACAGGCTCCCTCTCGGCGAGCAGTACTTC.

This chain connects TRBV7-3 to TRBJ2-7; D unresolved. Germline values: CDR1 SGHTA, CDR2 FQGTGA. Trimming removed 0 bases at V and 1 base at J, with 7 bases between. CDR3 size: 14 residues. Here the CDR3 DNA reads TGTGCCAGCAGCTTAACGTCACAGTCCTACGAGCAGTACTTC. This codes for CASSLTSQSYEQYF.

The chain carries TRBV27 and TRBJ2-1; D remains unclear. Germline CDR1 MNHEY, CDR2 SMNVEV (reference sequence). The CDR3 totals 17 residues. Trimming took 5 bases from V and 6 from J, leaving 23 bases between them. In DNA form, the CDR3 reads TGTGCCAGCAGTCCCCTGACCGTTAGAGGAATGTCCAATGAGCAGTTCTTC. Protein sequence: CASSPLTVRGMSNEQFF.

This sequence joins TRBV19 and TRBJ1-1; unclear D gene. V dropped 4 bases and J dropped 0 bases, with 21 bases sitting between them. There are 18 residues in the CDR3. Germline loops: CDR1 LNHDA, CDR2 SQIVND (reference sequence). In DNA form, the CDR3 reads TGTGCCAGTAGTAATTCCGCGGCCCAGCTGCTCATGAACACTGAAGCTTTCTTT. Encoded protein: CASSNSAAQLLMNTEAFF. Full variable domain (outside the CDR3, taken from reference TRBV19 and TRBJ1-1): DGGITQSPKYLFRKEGQNVTLSCEQNLNHDAMYWYRQDPGQGLRLIYYSQIVNDFQKGDIAEGYSVSREKKESFPLTVTSAQKNPTAFYLCASSNSAAQLLMNTEAFFGQGTRLTVV.

V is TRBV19 and J is TRBJ2-3; D might be TRBD1 (6 bases). There are 14 residues in the CDR3. V lost 3 bases and J lost 1, with 8 bases in between. Germline assignment: CDR1 LNHDA and CDR2 SQIVND (reference sequence). The CDR3: CASSIAGGTDTQYF. The CDR3 region has the DNA TGTGCCAGTAGTATTGCAGGGGGCACAGATACGCAGTATTTT.

The CDR3 nucleotides are TGTGCCAGCAGTGAAACGGGGGGTGTTCAGCCCCAGCATTTT. It translates to CASSETGGVQPQHF. J is TRBJ1-5 and V is TRBV2; D is perhaps TRBD1 (5 bases). Deletions cut 2 bases from V and 6 bases from J, with 11 bases between. CDR3 length: 14 residues. The germline V gene has CDR1 SNHLY and CDR2 FYNNEI.

J is TRBJ1-1 and V is TRBV27; weak D call: TRBD1 (6 bases). With 6 bases removed from V and 10 bases from J, the gap between germline ends came to 18 bases. The CDR3 sequence is 13 residues long. From germline, CDR1 is MNHEY and CDR2 SMNVEV (reference sequence). CDR3 nucleotide sequence: TGTGCCAGCAGCCTACTGGGGGCAGGGTTAGCTTTCTTT. Encoded protein: CASSLLGAGLAFF.

V usage is TRBV5-4 and J usage is TRBJ2-7, with 8 bases aligning to TRBD1. Germline V gene data show CDR1 as SGHNT and CDR2 as YYREEE (reference sequence). With 2 bases clipped from V and 5 bases from J, the junction kept 6 bases outside the gene matches. The CDR3 consists of 14 residues. The CDR3 region is CASSLGDRLNEQYF. CDR3 sequence (DNA): TGTGCCAGCAGCTTAGGGGACAGGCTAAACGAGCAGTACTTC.

The rearrangement links TRBV10-1 to TRBJ1-5; D ambiguous. Looked up from germline, CDR1 is WNHNN and CDR2 is SYGVQD (reference sequence). CDR3 size: 12 residues. Trimming cost V 3 bases and J 9 bases, with 9 bases left between them. The CDR3 nucleotides read TGCGCCAGCAGTGACGGTAATATGCCCCAGCATTTT. It translates to CASSDGNMPQHF.

This clone was detected only a few times. The V call is TRBV2, the J call TRBJ2-2; 7 positions match TRBD1. Germline CDR1 and CDR2: SNHLY and FYNNEI. The CDR3 spans 15 residues. V lost 6 bases and J lost 0; bases outside the gene matches: 4. The CDR3 region has the DNA TGTGCCAGCAGACTCGGGACAGCGAACACCGGGGAGCTGTTTTTT. Translating it yields CASRLGTANTGELFF.

This rearrangement joins TRBV11-2 to TRBJ1-1, with a weak D call TRBD1 (5 bases). Germline V gives CDR1 SGHAT, CDR2 FQNNGV. The germline V and J ends were trimmed by 4 bases and 1 base, with 16 bases remaining between them. The CDR3 has 16 amino acids. The CDR3 DNA reads as TGTGCCAGCAGCTCCCGAAGGGGTCGTGAGAACACTGAAGCTTTCTTT. It yields the protein CASSSRRGRENTEAFF.

The chain recombines TRBV6-6 with TRBJ2-5, with a weak D call TRBD2 (6 bases). CDR3 length: 14 residues. Trimming removed 2 bases at V and 1 base at J, with 8 bases between. Germline V gives CDR1 MNHNY, CDR2 SVGAGI (reference sequence). Written as DNA, the CDR3 is TGTGCCAGCAGTTACCCGGGAGCCCAAGAGACCCAGTACTTC. It encodes CASSYPGAQETQYF.

The chain links TRBV29-1 to TRBJ2-5; TRBD1 aligns across 9 bases. With V trimmed by 3 bases and J by 2 bases, 1 base remained unmatched. This CDR3 region has 13 residues. CDR1 is SQVTM, CDR2 ANQGSEA, per germline. CDR3 sequence reads: CSVETGGQETQYF. CDR3 DNA: TGCAGCGTTGAGACAGGGGGGCAAGAGACCCAGTACTTC.

The CDR3 coding sequence is TGTGCCAGCAGCTCGACAGGGAACGGGGTCTATGGCTACACCTTC. Translation gives CASSSTGNGVYGYTF. The chain is built from TRBV7-2 and TRBJ1-2; 7 bases are a match to TRBD1. V lost 4 bases to trimming and J lost 4 bases; unmatched junction nucleotides: 9. From germline, CDR1 is SGHTA and CDR2 FQGNSA. CDR3 length equals 15 residues.